The clone carrying this T cell receptor (beta chain) was seen a few times. Its antigen is still unknown. This sample is part of a study of early T cells in non-severe SARS-CoV-2 infection. Background on the study: Alpha and beta chains were unpaired, from unsorted whole-blood bulk RNA.

V was shortened by 2 bases and J by 6 bases, with 2 bases between the two germline ends. Germline V CDR1 and CDR2: MDHEN, SYDVKM. The CDR3 runs to 10 residues. Unique molecular identifiers tagged individual cDNA molecules. One entry per CDR3 protein results from TCRdb running MiXCR on the 5' RACE reads. This sample carries about 80,000 distinct CDR3 sequences, about a sixth of them seen once, and the ten largest clones take roughly 2.7%. Whole-study results and caveats: VDJdb matches were skewed toward anti-spike CD8 T cell responses.

The material sequenced was whole blood. The rearrangement uses TRBV28 and TRBJ2-7; D remains unclear. The clonotype comes from an adult who was a healthcare worker with PCR-confirmed SARS-CoV-2 infection or an uninfected control (not recorded which). The DNA for the CDR3 is TGTGCCAGCAGTTTACGCGAGCAGTACTTC. Translating gives CASSLREQYF.